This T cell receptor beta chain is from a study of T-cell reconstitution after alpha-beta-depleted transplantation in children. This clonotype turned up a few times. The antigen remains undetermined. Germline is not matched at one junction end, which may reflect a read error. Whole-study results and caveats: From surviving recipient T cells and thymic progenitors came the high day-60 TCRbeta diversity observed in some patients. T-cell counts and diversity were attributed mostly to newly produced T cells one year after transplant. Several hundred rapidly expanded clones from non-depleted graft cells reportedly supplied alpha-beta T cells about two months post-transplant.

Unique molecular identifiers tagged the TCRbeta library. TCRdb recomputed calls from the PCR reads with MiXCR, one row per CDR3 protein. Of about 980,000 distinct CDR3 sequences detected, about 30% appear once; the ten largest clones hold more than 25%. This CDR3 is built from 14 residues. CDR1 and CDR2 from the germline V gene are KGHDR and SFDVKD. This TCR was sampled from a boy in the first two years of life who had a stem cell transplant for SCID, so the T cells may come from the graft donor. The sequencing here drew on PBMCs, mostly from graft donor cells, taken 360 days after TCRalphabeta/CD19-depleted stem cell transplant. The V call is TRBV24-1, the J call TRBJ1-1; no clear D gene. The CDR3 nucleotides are TGTGCCACCAGAGATTCTGGTGAACACACTGAAGCTTTCTTT. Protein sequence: CATRDSGEHTEAFF.